This passage covers 10 T cell receptor beta chains from one sample sequenced in a study of regulatory T cells in long-lasting Graves disease. Through Arm-PCR of CDR3 regions and iRepertoire HTBI primers, TCR beta libraries were built. Via MiXCR, TCRdb re-called the multiplex PCR reads, giving one row per CDR3 protein. The sample records 350,000 to 500,000 distinct CDR3 sequences, 21% being singletons. Regarding time point: persistent/refractory GD, antithyroid drugs over 5 years with positive TRAb. Making the TCR library involved RNA that had been extracted from PBMCs. This specimen was peripheral blood mononuclear cells (PBMCs), taken when the disease was refractory, from a patient treated with antithyroid drugs. The receptors were sampled from a female donor with Graves disease.

Many counts were recorded for this clonotype. The rearrangement uses TRBV6-1 and TRBJ2-7; TRBD2 aligns across 10 bases. CDR1 and CDR2 (germline): MNHNS, SASEGT. CDR3 length: 15 residues. Trimming took 1 base from V and 5 from J; bases not matched to a gene: 5. The CDR3 sequence is CASSEVASGSNEQYF. The DNA of the CDR3 is TGTGCCAGCAGTGAAGTGGCTAGCGGGAGTAACGAGCAGTACTTC.

The sample holds many counts of this clonotype. V gene TRBV5-1 combines with J gene TRBJ1-4; weak D call: TRBD1 (6 bases). V lost 4 bases and J lost 5, with 18 bases in between. CDR1 SGHRS and CDR2 YFSETQ come from the germline V gene. The length of the CDR3 is 16 residues. The CDR3 here is CASSAGWTAQNEKLFF. CDR3 coding DNA: TGCGCCAGCAGCGCCGGATGGACAGCCCAAAATGAAAAACTGTTTTTT.

This rearrangement joins TRBV28 to TRBJ2-3; TRBD2 agrees at 9 bases. Germline V gene sequence: CDR1 MDHEN, CDR2 SYDVKM. This CDR3 is built from 16 residues. Trimming took 1 base from V and 6 from J; bases not matched to a gene: 8. DNA for the CDR3: TGTGCCAGCAGTTTATTCGGCGGGAGGGCCCCCGATACGCAGTATTTT. Protein: CASSLFGGRAPDTQYF.

The sample holds one count of this clonotype. The V call is TRBV24-1, the J call TRBJ1-5; weak D call: TRBD1 (6 bases). This CDR3 has 16 residues. The V end lost 6 bases, the J end lost 5 bases, and 19 bases lay between the germline ends. Germline-derived CDR1 and CDR2 are KGHDR and SFDVKD. The CDR3 is CATSRGTGSGDQPQHF. The CDR3 DNA reads as TGTGCCACCAGTCGGGGTACAGGGTCGGGCGATCAGCCCCAGCATTTT.

This clonotype has a handful of counts. The CDR3 region has the DNA TGTGCCAGCAGCTTACGGACAGGGAGCGGGACTGAAGCTTTCTTT. Its protein product is CASSLRTGSGTEAFF. The chain links TRBV5-6 to TRBJ1-1, with 8 bases that match TRBD1. The length of the CDR3 is 15 residues. CDR1 is SGHDT and CDR2 is YYEEEE in the germline V gene. The J segment lost 5 bases and the V segment lost 2 bases, leaving 8 bases of the junction unmatched.

The chain links TRBV20-1 to TRBJ1-5; no firm D call. Trimming pared 1 base from V and 11 bases from J, leaving 15 bases between. Germline CDR1 reads DFQATT; CDR2 reads SNEGSKA (reference sequence). This CDR3 is 13 amino acids long. CDR3 in amino acids: CSARGLDGRAQHF. The CDR3 region has the DNA TGCAGTGCTAGAGGGTTAGACGGTAGGGCCCAGCATTTT.

A few counts support this clonotype. This chain links TRBV20-1 with TRBJ2-5; no reliable D call. Germline CDR1 is DFQATT and CDR2 is SNEGSKA (reference sequence). With 6 bases removed from V and 2 bases from J, the gap between germline ends came to 16 bases. This CDR3 is 14 amino acids long. The CDR3 here is CSATWGGVQETQYF. In DNA form, the CDR3 reads TGCAGTGCGACATGGGGTGGGGTTCAAGAGACCCAGTACTTC.

The V gene is TRBV30, the J gene TRBJ2-6; D is undetermined. The CDR3 contains 15 residues. Germline assignment: CDR1 GTSNPN and CDR2 SVGIG (reference sequence). Trimming cost V 1 base and J 5 bases, with 12 bases left between them. The CDR3 nucleotides read TGTGCCTGGAGTGACCCTAGGACCTGGGCCAACGTCCTGACTTTC. Its translation: CAWSDPRTWANVLTF.

In this sample, this clonotype turned up many times. The J gene is TRBJ2-7, the V gene TRBV28; 14 positions agree with TRBD2. The CDR3 runs 14 residues. CDR1 MDHEN and CDR2 SYDVKM come from the germline V gene. After removal of 7 bases from V and 6 bases from J, the junction contained 5 bases not matched to a gene. CDR3 DNA sequence: TGTGCCAGCATCCCGGGACTAGCGGGAGTCGAGCAGTACTTC. Translated: CASIPGLAGVEQYF. The full variable domain, its missing parts supplied by reference TRBV28 and TRBJ2-7, is DVKVTQSSRYLVKRTGEKVFLECVQDMDHENMFWYRQDPGLGLRLIYFSYDVKMKEKGDIPEGYSVSREKKERFSLILESASTNQTSMYLCASIPGLAGVEQYFGPGTRLTVT.

In this sample, this clonotype turned up a few times. This chain links TRBV10-2 with TRBJ2-1; 10 nucleotides line up with TRBD2. With 4 bases clipped from V and 8 bases from J, the junction kept 2 bases outside the gene matches. Germline V CDR1 and CDR2: WSHSY, SAAADI. The CDR3 has 13 residues. CDR3 nucleotides: TGCGCCAGCAGTGCGACTAGCGGGTATGAGCAGTTCTTC. Translating gives CASSATSGYEQFF.